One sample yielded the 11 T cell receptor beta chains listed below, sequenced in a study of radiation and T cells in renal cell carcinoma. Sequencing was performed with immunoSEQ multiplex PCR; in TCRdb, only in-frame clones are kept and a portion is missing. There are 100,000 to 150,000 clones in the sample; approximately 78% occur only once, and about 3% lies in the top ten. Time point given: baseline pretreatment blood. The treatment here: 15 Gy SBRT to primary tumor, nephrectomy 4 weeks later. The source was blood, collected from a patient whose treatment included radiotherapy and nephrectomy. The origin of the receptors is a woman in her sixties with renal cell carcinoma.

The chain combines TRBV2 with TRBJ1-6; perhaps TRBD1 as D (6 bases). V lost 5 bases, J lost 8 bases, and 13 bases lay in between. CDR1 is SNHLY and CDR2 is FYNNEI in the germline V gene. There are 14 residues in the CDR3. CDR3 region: CASSRGQQHSPLHF. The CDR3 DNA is TGTGCCAGCAGTCGCGGACAGCAACATTCACCCCTCCACTTT. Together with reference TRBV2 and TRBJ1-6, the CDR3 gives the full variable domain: EPEVTQTPSHQVTQMGQEVILRCVPISNHLYFYWYRQILGQKVEFLVSFYNNEISEKSEIFDDQFSVERPDGSNFTLKIRSTKLEDSAMYFCASSRGQQHSPLHFGNGTRLTVT.

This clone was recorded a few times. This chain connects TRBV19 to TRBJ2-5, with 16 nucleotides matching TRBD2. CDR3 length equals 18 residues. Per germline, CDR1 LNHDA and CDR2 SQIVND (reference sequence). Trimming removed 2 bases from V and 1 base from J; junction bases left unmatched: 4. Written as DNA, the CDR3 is TGTGCCAGTAGTATACGGGGACTAGCGGGAGGGCTCCAAGAGACCCAGTACTTC. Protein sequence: CASSIRGLAGGLQETQYF. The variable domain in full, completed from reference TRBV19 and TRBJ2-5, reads DGGITQSPKYLFRKEGQNVTLSCEQNLNHDAMYWYRQDPGQGLRLIYYSQIVNDFQKGDIAEGYSVSREKKESFPLTVTSAQKNPTAFYLCASSIRGLAGGLQETQYFGPGTRLLVL.

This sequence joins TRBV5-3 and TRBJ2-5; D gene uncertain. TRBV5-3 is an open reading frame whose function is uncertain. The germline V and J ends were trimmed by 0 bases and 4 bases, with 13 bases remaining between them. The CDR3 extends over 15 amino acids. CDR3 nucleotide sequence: TGTGCCAGAAGCTTGGGACCGGCCAAGGGAGAGACCCAGTACTTC. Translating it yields CARSLGPAKGETQYF.

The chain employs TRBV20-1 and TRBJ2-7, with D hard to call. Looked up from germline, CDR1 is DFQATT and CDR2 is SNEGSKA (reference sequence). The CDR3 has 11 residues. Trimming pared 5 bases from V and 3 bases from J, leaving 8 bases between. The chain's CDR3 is CSAQTRYEQYF. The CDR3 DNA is TGCAGTGCTCAAACCCGCTACGAGCAGTACTTC.

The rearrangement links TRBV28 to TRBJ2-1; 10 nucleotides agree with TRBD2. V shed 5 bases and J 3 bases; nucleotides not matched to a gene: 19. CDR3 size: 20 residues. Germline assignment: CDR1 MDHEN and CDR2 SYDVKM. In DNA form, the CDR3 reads TGTGCCAGCAGTCCGCCGTACAGGGGAAACACTAGCGGGAACTACAATGAGCAGTTCTTC. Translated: CASSPPYRGNTSGNYNEQFF.

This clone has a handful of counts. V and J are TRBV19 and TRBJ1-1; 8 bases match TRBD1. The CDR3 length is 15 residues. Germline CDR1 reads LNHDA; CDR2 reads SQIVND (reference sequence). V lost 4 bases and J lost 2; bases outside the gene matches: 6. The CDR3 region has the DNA TGTGCCAGTAGTACCTCAACAGGGGGAAACACTGAAGCTTTCTTT. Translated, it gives CASSTSTGGNTEAFF. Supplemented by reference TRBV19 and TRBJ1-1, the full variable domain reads DGGITQSPKYLFRKEGQNVTLSCEQNLNHDAMYWYRQDPGQGLRLIYYSQIVNDFQKGDIAEGYSVSREKKESFPLTVTSAQKNPTAFYLCASSTSTGGNTEAFFGQGTRLTVV.

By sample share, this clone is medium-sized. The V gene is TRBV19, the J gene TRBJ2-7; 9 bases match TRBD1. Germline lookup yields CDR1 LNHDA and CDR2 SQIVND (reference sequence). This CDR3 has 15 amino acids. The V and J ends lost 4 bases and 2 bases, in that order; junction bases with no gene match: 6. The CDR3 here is CASSTPGTGTYEQYF. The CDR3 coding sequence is TGTGCCAGTAGTACTCCCGGGACAGGGACCTACGAGCAGTACTTC.

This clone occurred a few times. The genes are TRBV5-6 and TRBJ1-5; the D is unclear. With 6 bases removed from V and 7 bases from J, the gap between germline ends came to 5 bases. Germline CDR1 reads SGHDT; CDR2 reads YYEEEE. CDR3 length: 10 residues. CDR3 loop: CASMGQPQHF. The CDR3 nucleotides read TGTGCCAGCATGGGACAGCCCCAGCATTTT. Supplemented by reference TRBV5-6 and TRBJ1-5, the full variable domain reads DAGVTQSPTHLIKTRGQQVTLRCSPKSGHDTVSWYQQALGQGPQFIFQYYEEEERQRGNFPDRFSGHQFPNYSSELNVNALLLGDSALYLCASMGQPQHFGDGTRLSIL.

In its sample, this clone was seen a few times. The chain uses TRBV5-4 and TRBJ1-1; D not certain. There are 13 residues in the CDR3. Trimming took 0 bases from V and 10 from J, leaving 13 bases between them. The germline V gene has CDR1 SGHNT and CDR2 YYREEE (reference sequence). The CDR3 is CASSLGRESRAFF. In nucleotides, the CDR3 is TGTGCCAGCAGCTTGGGAAGGGAAAGTAGAGCTTTCTTT.

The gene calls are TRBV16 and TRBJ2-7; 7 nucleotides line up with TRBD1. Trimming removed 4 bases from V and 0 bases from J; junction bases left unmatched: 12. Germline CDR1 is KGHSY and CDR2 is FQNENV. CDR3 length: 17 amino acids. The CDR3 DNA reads TGTGCCAGCAGCCCCCCAGGGGGAATCTTGAGCTCCTACGAGCAGTACTTC. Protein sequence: CASSPPGGILSSYEQYF.

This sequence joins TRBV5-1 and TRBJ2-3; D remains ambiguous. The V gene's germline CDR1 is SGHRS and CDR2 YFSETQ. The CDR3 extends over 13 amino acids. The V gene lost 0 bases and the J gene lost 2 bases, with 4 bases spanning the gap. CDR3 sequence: CASSLGLTDTQYF. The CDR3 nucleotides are TGCGCCAGCAGCTTGGGTCTCACAGATACGCAGTATTTT.